Presented here are 8 T cell receptor beta chains from one specimen sequenced in a study of PD-L1 blockade in urothelial cancer (dated by TCRdb to 2017 to 2019). The time point label for this specimen denotes: peripheral blood 6 weeks after treatment start. The library relied on the immunoSEQ multiplex PCR assay. Not all clones reach the TCRdb copy of this immuneACCESS table, which keeps in-frame sequences only. Checked studies attribute under half of the gap to unresolved V genes and leave the rest unexplained. The table for this sample lists 50,000 or so clones; around 88% of them were counted only once. The ten top clones hold less than 11% of the sample. The source material was PBMCs, sampled around atezolizumab (anti-PD-L1) treatment. These receptors were obtained from a man between 60 and 75 years old with urothelial cancer.

The chain joins TRBV5-6 to TRBJ2-3; D remains unclear. CDR1 is SGHDT, CDR2 YYEEEE, per germline. This CDR3 region has 14 residues. Trimming pared 5 bases from V and 2 bases from J, leaving 12 bases between. The CDR3 DNA is TGTGCCAGCAGTTCGGGTAGACTCACAGATACGCAGTATTTT. It is translated as CASSSGRLTDTQYF.

In nucleotides, the CDR3 is TGCAGCGTCCCGGGACAGGGGCACACTGAAGCTTTCTTT. It is translated as CSVPGQGHTEAFF. This rearrangement joins TRBV29-1 to TRBJ1-1, with 10 bases lining up with TRBD1. The CDR3 spans 13 residues. V lost 6 bases and J lost 3; bases outside the gene matches: 4. Germline V gene lookup returns CDR1 SQVTM and CDR2 ANQGSEA. Full variable domain (remainder filled in from reference TRBV29-1 and TRBJ1-1): SAVISQKPSRDICQRGTSLTIQCQVDSQVTMMFWYRQQPGQSLTLIATANQGSEATYESGFVIDKFPISRPNLTFSTLTVSNMSPEDSSIYLCSVPGQGHTEAFFGQGTRLTVV.

V and J are TRBV6-4 and TRBJ2-3, with 8 bases that match TRBD2. The V and J ends lost 6 bases and 1 base, in that order; junction bases with no gene match: 6. Germline V lookup: CDR1 MRHNA, CDR2 SNTAGT. The CDR3 runs 15 residues. CDR3 in amino acids: CASSTGGVGTDTQYF. The CDR3 DNA follows: TGTGCCAGCAGCACCGGGGGGGTCGGCACAGATACGCAGTATTTT.

The chain links TRBV6-5 to TRBJ2-4; maybe TRBD1 (6 bases). The V gene lost 6 bases and the J gene lost 1 base, with 13 bases spanning the gap. The CDR3 sequence is 15 residues long. Germline CDR1 and CDR2: MNHEY and SVGAGI. CDR3 region: CASSRDRSAKNIQYF. DNA of the CDR3: TGTGCCAGCAGCCGTGACAGGTCCGCCAAAAACATTCAGTACTTC.

The chain employs TRBV29-1 and TRBJ2-7; 7 positions agree with TRBD1. The CDR3 covers 14 residues. Losses at the gene ends were 6 bases for V and 0 bases for J; bases not matched to a gene: 8. The germline gives CDR1 SQVTM, CDR2 ANQGSEA. The CDR3 region is CSVVRDSSSYEQYF. In DNA, the CDR3 is TGCAGCGTCGTGAGGGACAGTTCCTCCTACGAGCAGTACTTC.

This rearrangement joins TRBV19 to TRBJ1-3; D may be TRBD1 (6 bases). CDR1 is LNHDA and CDR2 is SQIVND in the germline V gene (reference sequence). The CDR3 has 16 amino acids. V lost 4 bases and J lost 0, with 13 bases in between. The CDR3 DNA reads as TGTGCCAGTAGTACGAACAGGGTCAGCTCTGGAAACACCATATATTTT. This codes for CASSTNRVSSGNTIYF.

This chain joins TRBV7-8 and TRBJ1-2; 8 positions match TRBD1. Trimming took 5 bases from V and 4 from J; bases not matched to a gene: 3. Germline assignment: CDR1 SGHVS and CDR2 FQNEAQ. The CDR3 totals 13 residues. CDR3: CASSPGGRYGYTF. In nucleotides, the CDR3 is TGTGCCAGCAGCCCAGGGGGCCGCTATGGCTACACCTTC.

The chain combines TRBV19 with TRBJ1-3, with TRBD1 as a possible D gene (6 bases). The length of the CDR3 is 13 residues. Trimming removed 10 bases at V and 2 bases at J, with 12 bases between. CDR1 is LNHDA and CDR2 is SQIVND in the germline V gene (reference sequence). The CDR3 loop is CATVQGTGNTIYF. The CDR3 nucleotides are TGTGCCACCGTCCAGGGGACTGGAAACACCATATATTTT.